A single sample is the source of the 14 T cell receptor beta chains below, sequenced in a study of CXCR3-negative and CXCR3-positive naive CD8 T cells. Study-level findings and limits: Naive CXCR3-positive cells had TRB CDR3s more hydrophobic than those of CXCR3-negative naive cells.

No antigens are known for them. In preparing the TRB cDNA libraries, 5' RACE with UMI labels was used. No DNA is given; TCRdb re-called the 5' RACE reads and lists each CDR3 protein once. The sample's table shows 75,000 to 90,000 distinct CDR3 sequences. Sequencing was performed on naive CXCR3+ CD8+ T cells from blood. Subset of the sample: CD45RO-CCR7+CD27+CD95- naive CD8+ T cells expressing CXCR3 (TNR3+). These receptors came from a human donor in good health. Some clones in this sample may be carry-over from other donors' samples.

The chain combines TRBV7-8 with TRBJ2-5; TCRdb outputs TRBD1, but without DNA this stays unchecked. CDR3 size: 14 residues. Germline CDR1 SGHVS, CDR2 FQNEAQ. CDR3 sequence reads: CASSPGGIQETQYF. The whole variable domain, remainder taken from reference TRBV7-8 and TRBJ2-5, is GAGVSQSPRYKVAKRGQDVALRCDPISGHVSLFWYQQALGQGPEFLTYFQNEAQLDKSGLPSDRFFAERPEGSVSTLKIQRTQQEDSAVYLCASSPGGIQETQYFGPGTRLLVL.

The chain links TRBV3-1 to TRBJ1-5; TCRdb designates TRBD1, a call that cannot be tested without DNA. Looked up from germline, CDR1 is LGHDT and CDR2 is YNNKEL (reference sequence). The CDR3 contains 17 residues. CDR3 protein: CASSQFSGAFKNQPQHF.

The chain joins TRBV28 to TRBJ2-7. The germline CDR1 and CDR2 sequences are MDHEN and SYDVKM. The CDR3 consists of 13 residues. The chain's CDR3 is CASSWEISYEQYF.

The chain combines TRBV28 with TRBJ2-4. CDR3 length: 11 amino acids. Germline V gene data show CDR1 as MDHEN and CDR2 as SYDVKM. The CDR3 loop reads CASSFTYIQYF.

This chain uses TRBV7-6 with TRBJ2-1. The CDR3 sequence is 13 residues long. Germline V gives CDR1 SGHVS, CDR2 FNYEAQ. CDR3 residues: CASSFTEYNEQFF.

This CDR3 reads CASSPRDTGDSPLHF. The genes are TRBV18 and TRBJ1-6; checking the TCRdb D call of TRBD1 is not possible without DNA. Germline-derived CDR1 and CDR2 are KGHSH and LQKENI. CDR3 length equals 15 residues.

The chain uses TRBV7-2 and TRBJ1-2; TCRdb selects TRBD1, and the lack of DNA leaves this call unchecked. Germline CDR1 SGHTA, CDR2 FQGNSA. The CDR3 is 13 amino acids. CDR3 in amino acids: CASSLVPGDGYTF.

The V gene is TRBV28, the J gene TRBJ1-5; without DNA, the TCRdb call of TRBD1 cannot be checked. Germline loops: CDR1 MDHEN, CDR2 SYDVKM. This CDR3 is 13 amino acids long. The CDR3 is CASNLGGDQPQHF.

The chain couples TRBV28 to TRBJ1-1. The V gene's germline CDR1 is MDHEN and CDR2 SYDVKM. The CDR3 totals 12 residues. The CDR3 sequence is CASSPGGLEALF.

The CDR3 loop reads CASSSGVITEAFF. The rearrangement joins TRBV5-1 to TRBJ1-1; TCRdb names TRBD1, which stays unverified in the absence of DNA. This CDR3 is built from 13 residues. The germline V gene has CDR1 SGHRS and CDR2 YFSETQ. The entire variable domain, with the rest obtained from reference TRBV5-1 and TRBJ1-1, is as follows: KAGVTQTPRYLIKTRGQQVTLSCSPISGHRSVSWYQQTPGQGLQFLFEYFSETQRNKGNFPGRFSGRQFSNSRSEMNVSTLELGDSALYLCASSSGVITEAFFGQGTRLTVV.

The CDR3 loop is CASSPRTSGDYNEQFF. The chain carries TRBV7-9 and TRBJ2-1; TCRdb reports TRBD2, a call that lacks DNA to check it against. The CDR3 covers 16 residues. Germline lookup yields CDR1 SEHNR and CDR2 FQNEAQ (reference sequence).

CDR3 loop: CASRFGLAEREQFF. This chain connects TRBV28 to TRBJ2-1; as DNA is missing, the TRBD2 call by TCRdb cannot be tested. The CDR3 runs 14 residues. Germline V CDR1 and CDR2: MDHEN, SYDVKM.

The chain recombines TRBV12-3 or TRBV12-4 with TRBJ2-1. CDR3 length: 15 amino acids. CDR3 sequence reads: CASSSDSSSYNEQFF.

The chain joins TRBV7-8 to TRBJ2-2; without DNA, the TCRdb call of TRBD2 cannot be checked. Germline V gene data show CDR1 as SGHVS and CDR2 as FQNEAQ. The CDR3 runs 16 residues. The CDR3 sequence is CASTLTAGGNTGELFF.